The following is a T cell receptor beta chain sequence with its context. The target antigen is unknown. Steroid-refractory graft-versus-host disease after allogeneic hematopoietic cell transplant qualified adults for prospective research-autopsy enrollment. Several lines of graft-versus-host disease therapy were given to all patients, all with gastrointestinal involvement. Repertoires were generated with immunoSEQ multiplex PCR, while TCRdb's copy carries only in-frame clones and drops some. This table holds roughly 2,000 clones, about 61% found once. The data originate from a study of tissue T cells after allogeneic stem cell transplantation. Findings and caveats of the study: In patients and mice, blood and spleen missed much of tissue repertoire.

The CDR3 covers 12 residues. Germline-derived CDR1 and CDR2 are LGHDT and YNNKEL (reference sequence). V was cut by 2 bases and J by 11 bases, with 12 bases left in between. The rearrangement joins TRBV3-1 (or the pseudogene TRBV3-2) to TRBJ1-2; D call uncertain. The clonotype was recovered from a male patient at least 60 years old with steroid-refractory graft-versus-host disease after an allogeneic stem cell transplant. Some T cells may trace back to the graft donor. Here the sequenced sample was transverse colon tissue, taken at autopsy. The CDR3 DNA is TGTGCCAGCAGCCAACAAGCCGGTGGGTACACCTTC. It translates to CASSQQAGGYTF.